The T cell receptor beta chain described here comes from a study of metastatic and nonmetastatic thyroid tumors. Overall study context: Across peripheral blood and tumor or nodule tissue samples taken from malignant and benign thyroid patients, the repertoires were compared with one another.

Every patient was untreated before thyroid surgery. With MiXCR, TCRdb called clones anew from the PCR reads. The table lists 21,000 or so clones, 22% of them singletons. The germline V gene encodes CDR1 KGHSH and CDR2 LQKENI. Trimming left V 3 bases short and J 1 base short, with 7 bases between. This CDR3 comprises 13 residues. Sequencing was performed on tumor tissue. The V and J genes are TRBV18 and TRBJ2-7; D unclear. The origin of this receptor is a female donor with papillary thyroid cancer or a benign thyroid nodule (not recorded which). Some clones in this sample may be carry-over from other donors' samples. The CDR3 is CASSPKGSYEQYF. CDR3 bases: TGTGCCAGCTCACCTAAAGGGTCCTACGAGCAGTACTTC. Combining the CDR3 with reference TRBV18 and TRBJ2-7 gives the whole variable domain NAGVMQNPRHLVRRRGQEARLRCSPMKGHSHVYWYRQLPEEGLKFMVYLQKENIIDESGMPKERFSAEFPKEGPSILRIQQVVRGDSAAYFCASSPKGSYEQYFGPGTRLTVT.